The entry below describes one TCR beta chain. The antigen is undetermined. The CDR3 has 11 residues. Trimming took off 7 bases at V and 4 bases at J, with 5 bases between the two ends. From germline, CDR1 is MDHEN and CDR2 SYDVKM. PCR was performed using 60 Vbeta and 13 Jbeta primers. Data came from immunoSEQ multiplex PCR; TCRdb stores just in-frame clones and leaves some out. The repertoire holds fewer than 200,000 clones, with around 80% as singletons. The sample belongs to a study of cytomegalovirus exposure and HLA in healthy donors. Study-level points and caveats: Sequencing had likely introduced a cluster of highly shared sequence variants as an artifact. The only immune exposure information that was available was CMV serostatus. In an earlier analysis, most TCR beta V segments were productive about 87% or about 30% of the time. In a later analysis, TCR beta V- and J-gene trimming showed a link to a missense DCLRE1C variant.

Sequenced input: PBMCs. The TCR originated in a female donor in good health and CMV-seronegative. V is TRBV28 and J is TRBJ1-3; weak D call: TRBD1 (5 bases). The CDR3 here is CASTGGNTIYF. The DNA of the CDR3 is TGTGCCAGCACAGGGGGAAACACCATATATTTT. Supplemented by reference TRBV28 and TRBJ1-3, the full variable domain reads DVKVTQSSRYLVKRTGEKVFLECVQDMDHENMFWYRQDPGLGLRLIYFSYDVKMKEKGDIPEGYSVSREKKERFSLILESASTNQTSMYLCASTGGNTIYFGEGSWLTVV.